This T cell receptor (beta chain) was observed in a study of CD8+CD57+ T cells in acquired aplastic anemia. Study overall: The DNA of sorted CD4+ and CD8+ cells averaged approximately 3.4 ug.

Overall study results and limits: Between the patient and control groups, CD8+ Simpson's diversity did not differ significantly. Between patients and controls, about 30 CD8+ CDR3 sequences were found in common.

TCR beta VDJ and CDR3 profiling used genomic DNA as template. MiXCR was run by TCRdb on the reads, yielding one entry per CDR3 protein. Here the sample spans 120,000 or so distinct CDR3 sequences, approximately 41% being singletons. Individuals selected for sequencing had exhibited CD8+CD57+ cell expansion on flow cytometry. No therapy was given to patients before blood sampling. As for this clonotype: Its antigen is as yet unknown.

In germline, CDR1 is ENHRY, CDR2 SYGVKD. CDR3 size: 12 residues. V was shortened by 6 bases and J by 5 bases, with 11 bases between the two germline ends. This clonotype was sampled from a human donor with aplastic anemia. The sample was sorted CD4+, CD8+, or CD8+CD57+ T cells (not recorded which) from PBMCs. The chain recombines TRBV10-3 with TRBJ2-7; possibly TRBD2 for D (5 bases). The CDR3 sequence is CAIRDLADEQYF. The CDR3 DNA reads as TGTGCCATCAGGGATCTAGCAGACGAGCAGTACTTC.